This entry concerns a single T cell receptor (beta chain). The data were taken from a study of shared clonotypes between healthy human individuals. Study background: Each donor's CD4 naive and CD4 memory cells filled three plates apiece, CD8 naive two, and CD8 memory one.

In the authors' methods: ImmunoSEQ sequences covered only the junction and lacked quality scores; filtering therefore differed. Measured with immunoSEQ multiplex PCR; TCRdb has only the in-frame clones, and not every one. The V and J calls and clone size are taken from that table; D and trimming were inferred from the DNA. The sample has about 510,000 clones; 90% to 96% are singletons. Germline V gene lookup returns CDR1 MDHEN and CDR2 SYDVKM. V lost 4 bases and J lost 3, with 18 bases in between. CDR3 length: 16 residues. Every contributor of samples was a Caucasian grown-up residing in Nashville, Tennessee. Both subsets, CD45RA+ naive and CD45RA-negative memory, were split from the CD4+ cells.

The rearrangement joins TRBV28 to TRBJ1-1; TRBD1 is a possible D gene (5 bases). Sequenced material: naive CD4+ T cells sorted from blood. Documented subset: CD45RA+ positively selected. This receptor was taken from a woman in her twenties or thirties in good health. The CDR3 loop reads CASSSLAGQVDTEAFF. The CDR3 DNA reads TGTGCCAGCAGTTCCCTGGCAGGGCAGGTGGACACTGAAGCTTTCTTT.